This passage covers 4 T cell receptor beta chains from one sample sequenced in a study of shared clonotypes between healthy human individuals. The repertoire was sequenced with immunoSEQ multiplex PCR; TCRdb's copy has only in-frame clones and lacks some. The table records 1.5 million to 2.5 million clones, less than 95% of them present only once. Naive CD8 cells lacked CD45RO, underwent positive selection for CCR7 and left out terminally differentiated effector memory CD45RA+ cells. Sequencing used naive CD8+ T cells sorted from blood. The receptors come from a man younger than 35 in good health.

V gene TRBV28 combines with J gene TRBJ2-5, with 7 bases matching TRBD2. Germline V gene lookup returns CDR1 MDHEN and CDR2 SYDVKM. The CDR3 sequence is 14 residues long. With 5 bases clipped from V and 1 base from J, the junction kept 4 bases outside the gene matches. CDR3 DNA sequence: TGTGCCAGCAGTATCGGGGGGTTCCAAGAGACCCAGTACTTC. Translation: CASSIGGFQETQYF.

The J gene is TRBJ2-4, the V gene TRBV5-4; 9 bases agree with TRBD1. CDR3 size: 14 residues. CDR1 and CDR2 (germline): SGHNT, YYREEE (reference sequence). V lost 4 bases to trimming and J lost 1 base; unmatched junction nucleotides: 0. The DNA for the CDR3 is TGTGCCAGCAGCGGGACAGGGGCCAAAAACATTCAGTACTTC. Translating gives CASSGTGAKNIQYF.

The rearrangement links TRBV2 to TRBJ1-1; D might be TRBD1 (5 bases). The CDR3 sequence is 13 residues long. V was cut by 6 bases and J by 3 bases, with 11 bases left in between. Germline V gives CDR1 SNHLY, CDR2 FYNNEI. For the CDR3, the DNA is TGTGCCAGCAGCGGCCCAGGGTACACTGAAGCTTTCTTT. Protein product: CASSGPGYTEAFF.

The chain's CDR3 is CASSYKGQGYGYTF. Written as DNA, the CDR3 is TGTGCCAGCAGTTACAAAGGACAGGGTTATGGCTACACCTTC. The gene calls are TRBV2 and TRBJ1-2; 8 nucleotides match TRBD1. Germline V CDR1 and CDR2: SNHLY, FYNNEI. V lost 5 bases to trimming and J lost 5 bases; unmatched junction nucleotides: 7. There are 14 residues in the CDR3.